This TCR beta chain emerged from a study of T cell changes during pregnancy in multiple sclerosis. Germline V gene lookup returns CDR1 GTSNPN and CDR2 SVGIG (reference sequence). The CDR3 loop spans 13 amino acids. After removal of 5 bases from V and 6 bases from J, the junction contained 10 bases not matched to a gene. TCRdb's table, derived via immunoSEQ multiplex PCR, lists solely in-frame clones and lacks some. The table includes about 77,000 clones, around 91% detected once. The source material was peripheral blood, sampled before pregnancy. This receptor was identified in a female donor with multiple sclerosis, enrolled in a pregnancy study. V gene TRBV30 combines with J gene TRBJ2-7, with TRBD1 matching 7 bases. CDR3 protein: CAWALTGDGEQYF. In DNA form, the CDR3 reads TGTGCCTGGGCTCTTACAGGGGACGGCGAGCAGTACTTC.